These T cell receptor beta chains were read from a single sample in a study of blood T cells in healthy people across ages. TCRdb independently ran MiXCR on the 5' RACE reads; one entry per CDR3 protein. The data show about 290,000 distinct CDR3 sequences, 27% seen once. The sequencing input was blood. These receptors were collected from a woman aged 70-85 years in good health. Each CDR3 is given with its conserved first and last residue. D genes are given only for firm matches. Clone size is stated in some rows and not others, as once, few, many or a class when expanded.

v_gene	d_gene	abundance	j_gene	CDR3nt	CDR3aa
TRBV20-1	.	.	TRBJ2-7	TGCAGTGCTAGCGGAAACGGGGAAGAGCAGTACTTC	CSASGNGEEQYF
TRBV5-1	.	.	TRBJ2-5	TGCGCCAGCAGCTTGGTGGCTGCTAGAGAGACCCAGTACTTC	CASSLVAARETQYF
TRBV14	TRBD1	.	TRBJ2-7	TGTGCCAGCAGCCAAGTCCCTGCGACAGGGTGGAAAGGCGAGCAGTACTTC	CASSQVPATGWKGEQYF
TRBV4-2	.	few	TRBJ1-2	TGTGCCAGCAGCCAAAAGGGGTGGTCGTGTACCTTC	CASSQKGWSCTF
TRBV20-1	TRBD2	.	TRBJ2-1	TGCAGTGCTAGACTAGCGGGAGGGGGGAACAATGAGCAGTTCTTC	CSARLAGGGNNEQFF
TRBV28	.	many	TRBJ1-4	TGTGCCAGCAGTTTCCCCTCAACTAATGAAAAACTGTTTTTT	CASSFPSTNEKLFF
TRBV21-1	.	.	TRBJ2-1	TGTGCCAGCAGCGGACTAGCGGGAGTGGGGTACAATGAGCAGTTCTTC	CASSGLAGVGYNEQFF
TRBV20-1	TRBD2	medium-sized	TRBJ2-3	TGCAGTGCTAGGCTATTGCGGGAGCCAGATACGCAGTATTTT	CSARLLREPDTQYF
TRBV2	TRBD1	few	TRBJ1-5	TGTGCCAGCAGTTCACAGGGACAGGGCGGCTTGAATTTT	CASSSQGQGGLNF
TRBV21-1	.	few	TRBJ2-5	TGTGCCAGCAGCAGAGGACCGTTCGAGGAGTACTTC	CASSRGPFEEYF
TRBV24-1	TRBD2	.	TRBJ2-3	TGTGCCACCGGGACTAGCGGAGTCACAGATACGCAGTATTTT	CATGTSGVTDTQYF
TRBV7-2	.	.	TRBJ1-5	TGTGCCAGCAGCTTAGGCCCCACAGGAGGCCGCGGCAATCAGCCCCAGCATTTT	CASSLGPTGGRGNQPQHF
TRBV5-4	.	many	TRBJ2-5	TGTGCCAGCAGCCCCCGGGGTTGGGAGACCCAGTACTTC	CASSPRGWETQYF
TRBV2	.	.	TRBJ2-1	TGTGCCAGCAGACTTGGGGGCAATGAGCAGTTCTTC	CASRLGGNEQFF
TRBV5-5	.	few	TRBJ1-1	TGTGCCAGCAGCTCGGGCCCGGGGGCTCGGGAAGCTTTCTTT	CASSSGPGAREAFF
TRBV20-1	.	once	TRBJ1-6	TGCAGTGCTAGAGTTGGTGCTGGCAATTCACCCCTCCACTTT	CSARVGAGNSPLHF
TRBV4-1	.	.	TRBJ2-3	TGCGCCAGCAGCCAAGAAGGGTCTCGCACTTTATCTAGCACAGATACGCAGTATTTT	CASSQEGSRTLSSTDTQYF
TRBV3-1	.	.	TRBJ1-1	TGTGCCAGCAGCCAAGATGGGGCTTGGGTTCGAGTCTTT	CASSQDGAWVRVF
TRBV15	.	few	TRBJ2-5	TGTGCCACCAGCGACTTGACAGGGAGGGATCAAGAGACCCAGTACTTC	CATSDLTGRDQETQYF
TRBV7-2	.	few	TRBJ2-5	TGTGCCAGCTCGGACCGGGCTCTAGTGTACTTC	CASSDRALVYF
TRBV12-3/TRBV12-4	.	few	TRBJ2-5	TGTGCCAGCAGTCCGCGTCCCGAGACCCAGTACTTC	CASSPRPETQYF
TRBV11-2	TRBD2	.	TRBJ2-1	TGTGCCAGCAGCACAACTAGCGGGACAATTTTGCAGTTCTTC	CASSTTSGTILQFF
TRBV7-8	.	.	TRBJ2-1	TGTGCCAGCAGCCTGCGGGACACCAGAAATGAGCAGTTCTTC	CASSLRDTRNEQFF
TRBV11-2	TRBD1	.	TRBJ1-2	TGTGCCAGCAGCTTAGTAGCAGGGGGCCTCTATGGCTACACCTTC	CASSLVAGGLYGYTF
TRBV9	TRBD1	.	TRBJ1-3	TGTGCCAGCAGCGTAGAGGCAGGGGGGAACACCATATATTTT	CASSVEAGGNTIYF
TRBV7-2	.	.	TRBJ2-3	TGTGCCAGCAGCTTATACGCAGATACGCAGTATTTT	CASSLYADTQYF
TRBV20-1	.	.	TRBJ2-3	TGCAGTGCTAGCGACTCGCGAACTACAGATACGCAGTATTTT	CSASDSRTTDTQYF
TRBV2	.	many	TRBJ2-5	TGTGCCAGCAGTGGATCTTCCGGTTACCAAGAGACCCAGTACTTC	CASSGSSGYQETQYF
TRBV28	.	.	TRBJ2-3	TGTGCCAGCAGTCTACCACAGGGTCCAGATACGCAGTATTTT	CASSLPQGPDTQYF
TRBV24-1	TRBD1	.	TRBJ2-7	TGTGCCACCAGTGATCCCGGACAGGGAATTGAGGAGCAGTACTTC	CATSDPGQGIEEQYF
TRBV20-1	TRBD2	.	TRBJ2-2	TGCAGTGCTAGAGATGTTAGCGGGAGACCGAACACCGGGGAGCTGTTTTTT	CSARDVSGRPNTGELFF
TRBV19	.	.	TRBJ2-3	TGTGCCAGCCCGTCCGGAACCCCTGGAAGTACGCAGTATTTT	CASPSGTPGSTQYF
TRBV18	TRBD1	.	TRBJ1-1	TGTGCCAGCTCACCACGACAGGGAAACACTGAAGCTTTCTTT	CASSPRQGNTEAFF
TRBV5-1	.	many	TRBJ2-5	TGCGCCAGCAGCTCCCAGACCGGTGGGGAGACCCAGTACTTC	CASSSQTGGETQYF
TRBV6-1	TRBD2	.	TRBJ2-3	TGCGCCAGCAGCTCCCTTAGCGGGAGATCCACAGATACGCAGTATTTT	CASSSLSGRSTDTQYF
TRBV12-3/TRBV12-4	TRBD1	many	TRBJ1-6	TGTGCCAGCAGTTCCCAGACAGGGGCGAGATCACCCCTCCACTTT	CASSSQTGARSPLHF